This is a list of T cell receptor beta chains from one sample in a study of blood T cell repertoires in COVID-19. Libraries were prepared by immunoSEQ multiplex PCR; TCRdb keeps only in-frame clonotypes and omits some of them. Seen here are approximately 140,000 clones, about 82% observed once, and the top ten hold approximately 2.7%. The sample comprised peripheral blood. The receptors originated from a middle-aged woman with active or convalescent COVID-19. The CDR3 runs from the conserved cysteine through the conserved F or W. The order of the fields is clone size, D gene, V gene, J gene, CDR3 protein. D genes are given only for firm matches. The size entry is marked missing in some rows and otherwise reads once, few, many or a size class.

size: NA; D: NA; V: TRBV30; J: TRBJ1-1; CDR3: CAWSVLIPQGNTEAFF
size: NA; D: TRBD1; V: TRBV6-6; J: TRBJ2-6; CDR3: CASTRTGLDSGANVLTF
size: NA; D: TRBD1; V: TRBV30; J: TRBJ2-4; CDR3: CAWSGRQGPILQYF
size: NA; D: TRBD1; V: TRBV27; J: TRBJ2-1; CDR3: CATMLQGVGGEQFF
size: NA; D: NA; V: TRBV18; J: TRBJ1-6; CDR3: CASSPTQGRNSPLHF
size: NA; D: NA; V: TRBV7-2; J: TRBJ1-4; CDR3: CASRVDGATNEKLFF
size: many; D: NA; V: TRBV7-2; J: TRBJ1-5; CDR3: CASSRRGGLQPQHF
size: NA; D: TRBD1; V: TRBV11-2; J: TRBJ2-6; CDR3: CASSLEGDRVGANVLTF
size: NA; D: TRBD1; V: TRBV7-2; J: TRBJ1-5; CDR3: CASSLGTGYYNQPQHF
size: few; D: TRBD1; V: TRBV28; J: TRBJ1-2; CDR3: CASSFIGTGGYTF
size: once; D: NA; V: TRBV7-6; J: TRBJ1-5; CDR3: CASSLRGGTTQPQHF
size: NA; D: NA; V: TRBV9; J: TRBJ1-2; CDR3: CASSVDGYGGNYGYTF
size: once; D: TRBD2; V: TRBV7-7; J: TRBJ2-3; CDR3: CASSPSDRGLAGTDTQYF
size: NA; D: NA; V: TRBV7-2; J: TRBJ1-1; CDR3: CASSLSWGMNTEAFF
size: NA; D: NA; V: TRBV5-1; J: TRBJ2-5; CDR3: CASSLVSQETQYF
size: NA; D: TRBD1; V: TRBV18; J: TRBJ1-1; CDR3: CASSYRGPEAFF
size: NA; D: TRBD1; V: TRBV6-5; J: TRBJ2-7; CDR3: CASSLDRVYEQYF
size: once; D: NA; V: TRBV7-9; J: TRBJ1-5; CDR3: CASSLGGFSNQPQHF
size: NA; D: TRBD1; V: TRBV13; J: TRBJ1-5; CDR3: CASSQGARNQPQHF
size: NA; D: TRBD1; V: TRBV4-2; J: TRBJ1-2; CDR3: CASSQDNRGRSYGYTF
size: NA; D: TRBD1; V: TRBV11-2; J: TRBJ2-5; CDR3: CASIPTGGQETQYF
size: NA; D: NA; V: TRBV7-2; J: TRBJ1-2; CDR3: CASSLSGGGGYTF
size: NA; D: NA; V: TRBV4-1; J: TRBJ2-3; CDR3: CASSQYSQGTDTQYF
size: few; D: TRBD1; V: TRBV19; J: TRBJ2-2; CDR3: CASSMRDRDTGELFF
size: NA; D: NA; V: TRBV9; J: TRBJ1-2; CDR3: CASSAGTAPYGYTF
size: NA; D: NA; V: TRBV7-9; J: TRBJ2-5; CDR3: CASSPEAGRETQYF
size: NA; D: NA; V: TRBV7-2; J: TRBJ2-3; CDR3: CASRSGPTDTQYF
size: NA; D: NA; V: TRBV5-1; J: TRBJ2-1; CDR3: CASSLSTTSLSYNEQFF
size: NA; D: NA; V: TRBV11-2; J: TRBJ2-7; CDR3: CASSLEGGVLYEQYF
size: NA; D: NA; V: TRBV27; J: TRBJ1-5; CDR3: CASSLSGEGRAASYQPQHF
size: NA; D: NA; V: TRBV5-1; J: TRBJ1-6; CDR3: CASSLVPRADGNSPLHF
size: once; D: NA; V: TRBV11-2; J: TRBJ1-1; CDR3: CASSLIPGMVTEAFF
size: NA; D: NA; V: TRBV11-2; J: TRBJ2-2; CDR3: CASSLVGELFF
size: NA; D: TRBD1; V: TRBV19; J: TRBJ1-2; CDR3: CASSIDRGYYGYTF
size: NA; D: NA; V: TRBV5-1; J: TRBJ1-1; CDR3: CASSFLQENTEAFF
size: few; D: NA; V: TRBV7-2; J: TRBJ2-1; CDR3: CASSLDAPGASYNEQFF
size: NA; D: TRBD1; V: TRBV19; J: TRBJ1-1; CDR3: CASQDRPYVYTEAFF
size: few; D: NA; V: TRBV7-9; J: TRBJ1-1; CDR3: CASSPQGVNTEAFF
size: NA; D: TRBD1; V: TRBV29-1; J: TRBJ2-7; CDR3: CSGGTGYYEQYF
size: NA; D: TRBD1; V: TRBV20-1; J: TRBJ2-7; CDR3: CSASGTGDHEQYF
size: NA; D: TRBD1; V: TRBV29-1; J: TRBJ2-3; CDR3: CSADRETYTDTQYF
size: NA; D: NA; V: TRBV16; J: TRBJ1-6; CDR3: CASSPLGTVRSPLHF
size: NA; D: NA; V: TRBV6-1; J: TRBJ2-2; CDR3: CASSEFSGIPGELFF
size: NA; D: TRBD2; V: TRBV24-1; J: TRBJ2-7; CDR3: CATSDPGTSGSNEQYF
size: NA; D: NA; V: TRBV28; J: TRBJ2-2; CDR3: CASSLSSWGPVSNTGELFF
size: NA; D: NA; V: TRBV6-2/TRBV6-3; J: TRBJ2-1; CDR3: CASSYMATNEQFF
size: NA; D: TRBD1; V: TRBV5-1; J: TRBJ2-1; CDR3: CASSPNAGQGANEQFF
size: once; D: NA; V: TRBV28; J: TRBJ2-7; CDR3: CASSFLTGRSSYEQYF
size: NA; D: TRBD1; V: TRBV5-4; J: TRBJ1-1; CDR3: CASSPRDSMTEAFF
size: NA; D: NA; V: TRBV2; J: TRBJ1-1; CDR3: CASSDRVGTEAFF
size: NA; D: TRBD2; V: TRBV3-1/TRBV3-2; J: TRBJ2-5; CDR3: CASSQVVNSAGKETQYF
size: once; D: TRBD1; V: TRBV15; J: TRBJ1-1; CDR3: CATSTEQGVNTEAFF
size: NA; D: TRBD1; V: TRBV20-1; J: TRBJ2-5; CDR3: CSASSSEGAGETQYF
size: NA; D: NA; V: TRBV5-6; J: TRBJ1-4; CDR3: CASSSSRARVNEKLFF